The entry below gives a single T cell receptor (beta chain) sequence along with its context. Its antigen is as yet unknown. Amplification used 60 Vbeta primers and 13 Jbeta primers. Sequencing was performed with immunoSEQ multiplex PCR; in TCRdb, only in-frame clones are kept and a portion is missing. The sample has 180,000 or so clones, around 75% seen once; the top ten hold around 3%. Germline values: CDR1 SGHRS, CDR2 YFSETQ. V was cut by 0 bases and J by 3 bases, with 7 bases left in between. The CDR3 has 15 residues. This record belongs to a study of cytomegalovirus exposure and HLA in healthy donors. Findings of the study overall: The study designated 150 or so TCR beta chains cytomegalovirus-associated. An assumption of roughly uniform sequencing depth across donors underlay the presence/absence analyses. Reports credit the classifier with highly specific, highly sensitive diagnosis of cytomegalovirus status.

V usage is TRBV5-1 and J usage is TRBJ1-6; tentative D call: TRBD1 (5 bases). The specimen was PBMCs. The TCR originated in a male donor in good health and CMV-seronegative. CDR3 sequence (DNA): TGCGCCAGCAGCTTGGGACAGCTCTATAATTCACCCCTCCACTTT. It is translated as CASSLGQLYNSPLHF.